This record looks at one T cell receptor (beta chain) sequence and its context. The protocol was immunoSEQ multiplex PCR, while the TCRdb copy is restricted to in-frame clones and leaves out a portion. The sample lists 700,000 or so clones, approximately 83% occurring once. This record belongs to a study of shared T cell receptors in the human thymus. This CDR3 is built from 14 residues. Trimming removed 4 bases at V and 7 bases at J, with 13 bases between. The germline gives CDR1 LNHDA, CDR2 SQIVND (reference sequence). Another study also made use of these data, one on human thymus T cells. As that study records: Infants, healthy and Finnish, who were having corrective surgery for congenital heart defects served as donors.

The chain carries TRBV19 and TRBJ1-4; the D gene is possibly TRBD1 (6 bases). This receptor was taken from a girl under two years old with a congenital heart defect. The sequencing input was thymocytes. The CDR3 region has the DNA TGTGCCAGTAGTAGCCAGGGGAGAGGTGAAAAACTGTTTTTT. Its translation: CASSSQGRGEKLFF.